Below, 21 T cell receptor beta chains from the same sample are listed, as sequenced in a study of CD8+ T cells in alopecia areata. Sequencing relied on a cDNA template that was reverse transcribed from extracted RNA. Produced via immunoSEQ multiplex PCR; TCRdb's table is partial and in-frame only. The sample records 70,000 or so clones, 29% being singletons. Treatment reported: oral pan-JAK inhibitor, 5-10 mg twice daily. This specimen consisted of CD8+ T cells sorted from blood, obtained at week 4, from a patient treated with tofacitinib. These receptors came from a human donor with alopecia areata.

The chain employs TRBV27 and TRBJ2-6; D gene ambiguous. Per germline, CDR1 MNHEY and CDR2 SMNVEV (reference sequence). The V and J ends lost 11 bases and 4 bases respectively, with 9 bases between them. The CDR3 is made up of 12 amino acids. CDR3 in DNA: TGTGCCCCCGAAAAGGGGGCCAACGTCCTGACTTTC. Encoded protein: CAPEKGANVLTF.

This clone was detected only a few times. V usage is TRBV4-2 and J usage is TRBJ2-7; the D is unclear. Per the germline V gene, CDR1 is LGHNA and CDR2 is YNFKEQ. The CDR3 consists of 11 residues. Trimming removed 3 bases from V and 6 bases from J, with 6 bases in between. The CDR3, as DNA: TGTGCCAGCAGCCAGGGGTTCGAGCAGTACTTC. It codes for CASSQGFEQYF.

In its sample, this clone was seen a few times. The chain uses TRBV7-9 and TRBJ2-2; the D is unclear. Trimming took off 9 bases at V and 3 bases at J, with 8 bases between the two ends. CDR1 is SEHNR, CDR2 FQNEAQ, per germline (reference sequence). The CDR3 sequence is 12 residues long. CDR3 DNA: TGTGCCAGTCCTTGGGACACCGGGGAGCTGTTTTTT. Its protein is CASPWDTGELFF.

The CDR3 region has the DNA TGCAGCGTCGGGACCAGGGACACCGGGGAGCTGTTTTTT. It yields the protein CSVGTRDTGELFF. This sequence joins TRBV29-1 and TRBJ2-2; D might be TRBD1 or TRBD2, each matching 5 bases. Trimming took 6 bases from V and 3 from J, leaving 11 bases between them. The CDR3 totals 13 residues. Germline V gene data show CDR1 as SQVTM and CDR2 as ANQGSEA.

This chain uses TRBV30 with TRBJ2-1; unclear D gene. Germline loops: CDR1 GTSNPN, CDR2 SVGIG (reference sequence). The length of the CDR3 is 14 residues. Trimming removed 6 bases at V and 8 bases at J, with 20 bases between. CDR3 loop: CACSGAARMDEQFF. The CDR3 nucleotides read TGTGCCTGCTCTGGCGCCGCCCGAATGGATGAGCAGTTCTTC.

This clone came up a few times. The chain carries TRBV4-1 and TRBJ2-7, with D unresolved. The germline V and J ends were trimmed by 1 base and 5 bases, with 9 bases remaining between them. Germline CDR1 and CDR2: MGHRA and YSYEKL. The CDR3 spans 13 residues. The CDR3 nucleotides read TGCGCCAGCAGCCAAGGGGAAGATGACGAGCAGTACTTC. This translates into CASSQGEDDEQYF.

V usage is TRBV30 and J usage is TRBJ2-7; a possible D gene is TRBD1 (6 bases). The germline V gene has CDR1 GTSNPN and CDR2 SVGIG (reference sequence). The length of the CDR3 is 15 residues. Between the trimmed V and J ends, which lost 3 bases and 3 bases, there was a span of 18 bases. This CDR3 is CAWSPKWGQLYEQYF. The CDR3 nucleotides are TGTGCCTGGAGCCCGAAATGGGGGCAGCTCTACGAGCAGTACTTC.

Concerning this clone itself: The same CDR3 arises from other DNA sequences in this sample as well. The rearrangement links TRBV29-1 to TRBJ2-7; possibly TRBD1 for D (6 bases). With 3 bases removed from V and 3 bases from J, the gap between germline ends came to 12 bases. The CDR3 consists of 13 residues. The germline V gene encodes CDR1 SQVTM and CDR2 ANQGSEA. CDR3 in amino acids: CSVERTDSYEQYF. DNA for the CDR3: TGCAGCGTTGAGAGGACAGATAGCTACGAGCAGTACTTC.

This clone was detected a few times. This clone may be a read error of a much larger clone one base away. For the CDR3, the DNA is TGCGCCAGCAGCCAAGAGGGTAACAGCAATCAGCCCCAGCATTTT. Translation: CASSQEGNSNQPQHF. V is TRBV7-2 and J is TRBJ1-5, with D unclear. The CDR3 runs 15 residues. Germline V CDR1 and CDR2: SGHTA, FQGNSA.

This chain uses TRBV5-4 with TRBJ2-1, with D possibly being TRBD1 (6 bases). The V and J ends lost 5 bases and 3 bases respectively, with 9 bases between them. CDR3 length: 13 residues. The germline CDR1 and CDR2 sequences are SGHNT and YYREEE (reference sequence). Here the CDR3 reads CASSMDSYNEQFF. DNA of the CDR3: TGTGCCAGCAGTATGGACAGCTACAATGAGCAGTTCTTC.

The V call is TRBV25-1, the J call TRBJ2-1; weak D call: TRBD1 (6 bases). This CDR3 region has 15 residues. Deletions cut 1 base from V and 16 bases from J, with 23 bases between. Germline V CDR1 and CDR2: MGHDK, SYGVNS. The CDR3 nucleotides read TGTGCCAGCAGTGAATCCAACAGGGTTGCGGATCCTCTCTTCTTC. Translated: CASSESNRVADPLFF.

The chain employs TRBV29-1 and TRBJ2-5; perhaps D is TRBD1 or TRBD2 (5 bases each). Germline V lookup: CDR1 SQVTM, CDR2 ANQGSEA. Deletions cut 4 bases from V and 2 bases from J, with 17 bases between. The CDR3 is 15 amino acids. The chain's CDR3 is CSVGGTNIIQETQYF. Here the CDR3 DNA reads TGCAGCGTTGGTGGGACGAACATTATTCAAGAGACCCAGTACTTC.

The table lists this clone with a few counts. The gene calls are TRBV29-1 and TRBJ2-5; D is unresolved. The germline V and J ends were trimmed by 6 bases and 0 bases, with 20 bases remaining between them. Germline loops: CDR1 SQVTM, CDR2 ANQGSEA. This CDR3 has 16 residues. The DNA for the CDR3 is TGCAGCGTCGATGGGAAACCCGCGACGTACCAAGAGACCCAGTACTTC. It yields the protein CSVDGKPATYQETQYF.

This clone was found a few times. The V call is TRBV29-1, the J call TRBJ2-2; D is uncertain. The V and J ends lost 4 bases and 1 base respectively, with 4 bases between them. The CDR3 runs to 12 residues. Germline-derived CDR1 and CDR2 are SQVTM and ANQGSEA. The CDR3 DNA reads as TGCAGCGTTGGCGGGAACACCGGGGAGCTGTTTTTT. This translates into CSVGGNTGELFF.

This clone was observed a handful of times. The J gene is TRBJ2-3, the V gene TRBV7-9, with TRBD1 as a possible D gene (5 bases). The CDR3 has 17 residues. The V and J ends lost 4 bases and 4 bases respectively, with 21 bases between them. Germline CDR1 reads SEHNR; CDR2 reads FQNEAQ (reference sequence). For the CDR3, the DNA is TGTGCCAGCAGCTCCAGAGACCAGGGTATTGAGTCAGATACGCAGTATTTT. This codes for CASSSRDQGIESDTQYF. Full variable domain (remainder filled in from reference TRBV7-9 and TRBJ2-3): DTGVSQNPRHKITKRGQNVTFRCDPISEHNRLYWYRQTLGQGPEFLTYFQNEAQLEKSRLLSDRFSAERPKGSFSTLEIQRTEQGDSAMYLCASSSRDQGIESDTQYFGPGTRLTVL.

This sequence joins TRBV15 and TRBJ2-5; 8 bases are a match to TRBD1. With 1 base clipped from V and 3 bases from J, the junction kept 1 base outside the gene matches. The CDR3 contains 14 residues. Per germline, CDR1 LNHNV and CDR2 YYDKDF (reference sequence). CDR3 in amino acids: CATSRVTGEETQYF. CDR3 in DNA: TGTGCCACCAGCAGAGTGACAGGGGAAGAGACCCAGTACTTC. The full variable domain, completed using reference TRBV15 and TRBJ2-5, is DAMVIQNPRYQVTQFGKPVTLSCSQTLNHNVMYWYQQKSSQAPKLLFHYYDKDFNNEADTPDNFQSRRPNTSFCFLDIRSPGLGDTAMYLCATSRVTGEETQYFGPGTRLLVL.

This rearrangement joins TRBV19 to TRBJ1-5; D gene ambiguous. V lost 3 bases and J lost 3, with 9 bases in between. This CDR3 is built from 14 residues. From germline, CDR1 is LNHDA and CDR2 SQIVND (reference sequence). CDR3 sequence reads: CASSILPNNQPQHF. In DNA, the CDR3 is TGTGCCAGTAGTATCTTGCCCAACAATCAGCCCCAGCATTTT.

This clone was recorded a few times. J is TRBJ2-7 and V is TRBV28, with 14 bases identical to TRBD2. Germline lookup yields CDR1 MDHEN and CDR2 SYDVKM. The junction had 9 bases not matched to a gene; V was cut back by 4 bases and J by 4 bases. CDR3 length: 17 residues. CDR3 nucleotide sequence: TGTGCCAGCAGTTACCCCGGGACTAGCGGGGGAGGGTACGAGCAGTACTTC. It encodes CASSYPGTSGGGYEQYF.

In DNA form, the CDR3 reads TGTGCCAGCAGTGAAGAAGGGTTAGATACGCAGTATTTT. Translated, it gives CASSEEGLDTQYF. The J gene is TRBJ2-3, the V gene TRBV6-1; D call uncertain. The CDR3 is 13 amino acids. Trimming stripped 1 base from V and 5 bases from J, with 7 bases between. Per the germline V gene, CDR1 is MNHNS and CDR2 is SASEGT.

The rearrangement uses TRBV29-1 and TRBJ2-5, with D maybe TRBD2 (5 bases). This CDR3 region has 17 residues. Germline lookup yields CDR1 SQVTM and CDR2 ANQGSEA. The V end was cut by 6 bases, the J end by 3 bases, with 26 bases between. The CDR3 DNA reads TGCAGCGTCGACGGACTTCCTCGGGGTATAACTGAAGAGACCCAGTACTTC. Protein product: CSVDGLPRGITEETQYF.

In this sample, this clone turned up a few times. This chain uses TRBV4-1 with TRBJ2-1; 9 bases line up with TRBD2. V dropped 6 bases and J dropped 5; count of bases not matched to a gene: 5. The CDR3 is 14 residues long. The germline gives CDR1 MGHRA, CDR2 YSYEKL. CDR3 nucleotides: TGCGCCAGCAGTGCGCAGCGGGAGGACAATGAGCAGTTCTTC. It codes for CASSAQREDNEQFF.